One and the same sample provided the 18 T cell receptor beta chains below, sequenced in a study of CD8 T cells in Susac syndrome. It was with random hexamers that about 0.45 to 1 ug RNA was reverse transcribed. One entry per CDR3 protein results from TCRdb running MiXCR on the immunoSEQ multiplex PCR reads. The sample has about 160,000 distinct CDR3 sequences, about 90% seen once; the top ten hold more than 0.07%. The sequenced sample consisted of CD4+ T cells from PBMCs. These receptors were taken from a human donor in good health.

The chain combines TRBV25-1 with TRBJ1-2; tentatively, D is TRBD1 (6 bases). The CDR3 has 14 amino acids. V lost 5 bases and J lost 5, with 15 bases in between. Germline lookup yields CDR1 MGHDK and CDR2 SYGVNS. The CDR3, as DNA: TGTGCCAGCAGTACACAAGGGGGGCGATATGGCTACACCTTC. Translating gives CASSTQGGRYGYTF.

CDR3: CASTPDRTSIRNEKLFF. CDR3 nucleotide sequence: TGTGCCAGCACCCCTGACAGAACATCGATAAGAAATGAAAAACTGTTTTTT. The chain recombines TRBV7-2 with TRBJ1-4, with D maybe TRBD1 (5 bases). CDR3 length: 17 amino acids. V dropped 7 bases and J dropped 5 bases, with 23 bases sitting between them. Per the germline V gene, CDR1 is SGHTA and CDR2 is FQGNSA. Full variable domain (missing parts from reference TRBV7-2 and TRBJ1-4): GAGVSQSPSNKVTEKGKDVELRCDPISGHTALYWYRQSLGQGLEFLIYFQGNSAPDKSGLPSDRFSAERTGGSVSTLTIQRTQQEDSAVYLCASTPDRTSIRNEKLFFGSGTQLSVL.

The chain uses TRBV6-6 and TRBJ1-1; no clear D. The length of the CDR3 is 13 residues. V was cut by 5 bases and J by 1 base, with 8 bases left in between. Looked up from germline, CDR1 is MNHNY and CDR2 is SVGAGI (reference sequence). The CDR3 DNA sequence: TGTGCCAGCAGTAATAAGAAGAACACTGAAGCTTTCTTT. It codes for CASSNKKNTEAFF.

The chain is built from TRBV18 and TRBJ2-7, with 8 bases identical to TRBD1. Germline loops: CDR1 KGHSH, CDR2 LQKENI. Germline trimming cut 5 bases from V and 3 bases from J; bases unmatched to any gene: 6. This CDR3 is 14 amino acids long. The CDR3 nucleotides are TGTGCCAGCTCAGCCGGGACAGGCAACTACGAGCAGTACTTC. It translates to CASSAGTGNYEQYF.

The rearrangement links TRBV20-1 to TRBJ2-7; perhaps TRBD2 as D (5 bases). Per germline, CDR1 DFQATT and CDR2 SNEGSKA (reference sequence). The CDR3 has 11 residues. Deletions cut 6 bases from V and 7 bases from J, with 13 bases between. For the CDR3, the DNA is TGCAGTGCCCCCGTTGGGAGTGAGCAGTACTTC. Translating it yields CSAPVGSEQYF.

This clonotype was picked up a small number of times. V usage is TRBV6-1 and J usage is TRBJ2-3; no clear D gene. From germline, CDR1 is MNHNS and CDR2 SASEGT. Between the trimmed V and J ends, which lost 5 bases and 3 bases, there was a span of 12 bases. This CDR3 has 14 residues. Written as DNA, the CDR3 is TGTGCCAGCAGTTATGCGCTGGGAACAGATACGCAGTATTTT. It yields the protein CASSYALGTDTQYF.

This clonotype has just one count. V is TRBV3-1 and J is TRBJ2-7; TRBD2 matches 9 bases. CDR3 length: 14 residues. Germline V gives CDR1 LGHDT, CDR2 YNNKEL (reference sequence). With V trimmed by 4 bases and J by 4 bases, 5 bases remained unmatched. CDR3 amino acids: CASSRDSGRYEQYF. CDR3 bases: TGTGCCAGCAGCCGGGATAGCGGGAGATACGAGCAGTACTTC.

This sequence joins TRBV20-1 and TRBJ1-2; D gene ambiguous. V shed 3 bases and J shed 4 bases, with 9 bases lying between them. The V gene's germline CDR1 is DFQATT and CDR2 SNEGSKA (reference sequence). The CDR3 extends over 12 amino acids. CDR3 DNA sequence: TGCAGTGCTAGGGGTGGGATCTATGGCTACACCTTC. It specifies CSARGGIYGYTF.

The chain joins TRBV5-1 to TRBJ2-5; weak D call: TRBD2 (5 bases). The CDR3 has 14 residues. The ends were cut back, 4 bases at V and 1 base at J, with 11 bases in the middle. Germline CDR1 reads SGHRS; CDR2 reads YFSETQ. CDR3 sequence: CASSLKAVQETQYF. In nucleotides, the CDR3 is TGCGCCAGCAGCCTAAAAGCGGTCCAAGAGACCCAGTACTTC.

This clonotype occurred once. V is TRBV28 and J is TRBJ2-7; unclear D gene. This CDR3 comprises 12 residues. V shed 3 bases and J shed 3 bases, with 6 bases lying between them. Germline V gene data show CDR1 as MDHEN and CDR2 as SYDVKM. The CDR3: CASSFRFYEQYF. The CDR3, as DNA: TGTGCCAGCAGTTTCAGGTTCTACGAGCAGTACTTC.

The chain is built from TRBV12-3 or TRBV12-4 and TRBJ2-1; 13 bases agree with TRBD2. V trimming: 5 bases; J trimming: 8 bases; junction bases outside the gene matches: 18. The CDR3 sequence is 19 residues long. The CDR3 DNA is TGTGCCAGCAGTCTCGCCAGGACTAGCGGGGGCCACAGGGGGCATGAGCAGTTCTTC. It specifies CASSLARTSGGHRGHEQFF.

The chain joins TRBV10-3 to TRBJ2-7; 8 bases match TRBD1. V was pared by 3 bases and J by 2 bases, with 9 bases of the junction left unmatched. The CDR3 is 16 amino acids. Germline lookup yields CDR1 ENHRY and CDR2 SYGVKD. DNA of the CDR3: TGTGCCATCAGTGAACCGACAGGGGCGAAAGCCTACGAGCAGTACTTC. It translates to CAISEPTGAKAYEQYF.

Concerning this clonotype itself: The CDR3 ends on some other residue instead of the conserved phenylalanine or tryptophan, so this is likely a read error. V gene TRBV5-1 combines with J gene TRBJ2-4; TRBD1 matches 9 bases. This CDR3 contains 16 residues. Germline CDR1 SGHRS, CDR2 YFSETQ. The V and J ends lost 0 bases and 6 bases, in that order; junction bases with no gene match: 7. The CDR3 here is CASSLGPGQGPNIQYL. The CDR3 DNA sequence: TGCGCCAGCAGCTTGGGACCGGGACAGGGACCAAACATTCAGTACCTC.

In this sample, this clonotype turned up once. The V call is TRBV5-1, the J call TRBJ1-4, with D unclear. There are 15 residues in the CDR3. Trimming stripped 5 bases from V and 0 bases from J, with 11 bases between. In germline, CDR1 is SGHRS, CDR2 YFSETQ. This CDR3 reads CASRVTGTTNEKLFF. For the CDR3, the DNA is TGCGCCAGCAGAGTCACGGGAACAACTAATGAAAAACTGTTTTTT. Together with reference TRBV5-1 and TRBJ1-4, the CDR3 gives the full variable domain: KAGVTQTPRYLIKTRGQQVTLSCSPISGHRSVSWYQQTPGQGLQFLFEYFSETQRNKGNFPGRFSGRQFSNSRSEMNVSTLELGDSALYLCASRVTGTTNEKLFFGSGTQLSVL.

V is TRBV9 and J is TRBJ2-3; 11 nucleotides line up with TRBD2. CDR3 length: 15 residues. V lost 4 bases, J lost 7 bases, and 8 bases stayed unmatched. Germline CDR1 SGDLS, CDR2 YYNGEE. The CDR3 region has the DNA TGTGCCAGCAGCCCACCAGGGACTAGCGGCTATACGCAGTATTTT. Its protein product is CASSPPGTSGYTQYF.

The chain uses TRBV20-1 and TRBJ2-2; TRBD2 aligns across 12 bases. Losses at the gene ends were 5 bases for V and 7 bases for J; bases not matched to a gene: 5. The CDR3 runs to 14 residues. Germline V CDR1 and CDR2: DFQATT, SNEGSKA (reference sequence). This chain's CDR3 is CSARLAGVRGELFF. CDR3 bases: TGCAGTGCTCGACTAGCGGGAGTACGCGGGGAGCTGTTTTTT.

V is TRBV3-1 and J is TRBJ2-6; D remains unclear. With 4 bases removed from V and 2 bases from J, the gap between germline ends came to 6 bases. Germline V gene data show CDR1 as LGHDT and CDR2 as YNNKEL (reference sequence). CDR3 size: 14 residues. CDR3 DNA: TGTGCCAGCAGCCTTCCCACTGGGGCCAACGTCCTGACTTTC. This translates into CASSLPTGANVLTF.

The genes are TRBV12-3 or TRBV12-4 and TRBJ1-2; TRBD1 might be the D (5 bases). Trimming stripped 5 bases from V and 8 bases from J, with 18 bases between. This CDR3 is 14 amino acids long. CDR3 nucleotide sequence: TGTGCCAGCAGTATTTGGGGCAGCTGGGGGGGCTACACCTTC. This sequence encodes CASSIWGSWGGYTF.